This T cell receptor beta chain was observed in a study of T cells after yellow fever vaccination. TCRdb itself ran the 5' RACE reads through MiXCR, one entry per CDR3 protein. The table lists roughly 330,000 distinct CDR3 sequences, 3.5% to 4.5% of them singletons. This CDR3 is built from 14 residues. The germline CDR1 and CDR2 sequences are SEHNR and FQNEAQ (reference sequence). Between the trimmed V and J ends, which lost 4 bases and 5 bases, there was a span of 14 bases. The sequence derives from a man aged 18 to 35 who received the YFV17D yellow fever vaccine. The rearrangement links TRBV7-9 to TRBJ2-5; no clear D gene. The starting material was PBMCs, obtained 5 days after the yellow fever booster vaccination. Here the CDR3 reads CASSSPEGWETQYF. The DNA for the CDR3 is TGTGCCAGCAGCTCCCCGGAAGGGTGGGAGACCCAGTACTTC.